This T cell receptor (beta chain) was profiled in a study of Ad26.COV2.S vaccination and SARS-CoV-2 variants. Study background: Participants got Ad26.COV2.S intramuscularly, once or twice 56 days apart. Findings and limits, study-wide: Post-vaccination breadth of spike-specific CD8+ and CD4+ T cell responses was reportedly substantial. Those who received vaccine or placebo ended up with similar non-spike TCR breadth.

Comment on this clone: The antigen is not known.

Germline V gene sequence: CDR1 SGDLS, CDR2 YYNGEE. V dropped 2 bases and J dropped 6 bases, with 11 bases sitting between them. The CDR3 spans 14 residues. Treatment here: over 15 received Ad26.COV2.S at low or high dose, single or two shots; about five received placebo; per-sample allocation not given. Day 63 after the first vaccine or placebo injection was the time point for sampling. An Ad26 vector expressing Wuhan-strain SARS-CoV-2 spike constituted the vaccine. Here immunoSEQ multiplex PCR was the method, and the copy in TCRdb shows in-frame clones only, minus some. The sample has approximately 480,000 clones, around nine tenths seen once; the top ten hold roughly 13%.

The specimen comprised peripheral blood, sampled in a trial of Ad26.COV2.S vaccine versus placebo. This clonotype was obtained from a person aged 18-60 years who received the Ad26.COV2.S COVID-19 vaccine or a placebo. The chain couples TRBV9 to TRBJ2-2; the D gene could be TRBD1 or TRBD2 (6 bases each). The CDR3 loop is CASSVAGTPGELFF. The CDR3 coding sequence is TGTGCCAGCAGCGTTGCGGGGACACCCGGGGAGCTGTTTTTT.